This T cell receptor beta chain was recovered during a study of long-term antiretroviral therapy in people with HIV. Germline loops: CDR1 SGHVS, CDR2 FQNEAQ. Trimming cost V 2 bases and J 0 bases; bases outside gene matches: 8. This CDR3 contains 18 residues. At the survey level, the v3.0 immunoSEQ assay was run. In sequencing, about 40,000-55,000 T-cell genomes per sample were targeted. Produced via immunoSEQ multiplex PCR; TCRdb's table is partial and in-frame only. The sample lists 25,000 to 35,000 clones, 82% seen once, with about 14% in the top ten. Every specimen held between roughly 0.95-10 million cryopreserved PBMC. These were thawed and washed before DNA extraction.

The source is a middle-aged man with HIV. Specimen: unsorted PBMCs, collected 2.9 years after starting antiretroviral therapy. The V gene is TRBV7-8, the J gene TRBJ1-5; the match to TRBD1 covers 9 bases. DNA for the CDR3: TGTGCCAGCAGCTTATACGACAGGGGGATCCATAGCAATCAGCCCCAGCATTTT. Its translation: CASSLYDRGIHSNQPQHF. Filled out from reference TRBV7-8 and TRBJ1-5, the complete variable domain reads GAGVSQSPRYKVAKRGQDVALRCDPISGHVSLFWYQQALGQGPEFLTYFQNEAQLDKSGLPSDRFFAERPEGSVSTLKIQRTQQEDSAVYLCASSLYDRGIHSNQPQHFGDGTRLSIL.